The 5 T cell receptor beta chains in this list originate from one sample, sequenced in a study of blood T cell repertoires in COVID-19. Measured with immunoSEQ multiplex PCR; TCRdb has only the in-frame clones, and not every one. The data hold approximately 180,000 clones, with roughly 91% observed a single time. Input material: peripheral blood. These receptors were collected from a human donor in a cohort sampled during active COVID-19.

The chain is built from TRBV30 and TRBJ2-7; 8 nucleotides match TRBD1. The trim removed 4 bases at V and 4 bases at J, leaving 6 bases unmatched. The CDR3 spans 13 residues. Germline CDR1 and CDR2: GTSNPN and SVGIG (reference sequence). In DNA form, the CDR3 reads TGTGCCTGGAAGGGACAGGTCTATTACGAGCAGTACTTC. As protein: CAWKGQVYYEQYF.

The chain's CDR3 is CATSDSGLASEQFF. The CDR3, as DNA: TGTGCCACCAGTGATTCGGGACTAGCAAGTGAGCAGTTCTTC. The V and J genes are TRBV24-1 and TRBJ2-1; the match to TRBD2 covers 9 bases. In germline, CDR1 is KGHDR, CDR2 SFDVKD. With V trimmed by 2 bases and J by 9 bases, 4 bases remained unmatched. The CDR3 consists of 14 residues.

The CDR3, as DNA: TGTGCCAGCAGTGGGGGGACGGTTAATGAAAAACTGTTTTTT. Protein sequence: CASSGGTVNEKLFF. The chain is built from TRBV28 and TRBJ1-4, with D possibly matching TRBD1 (5 bases). Trimming cost V 5 bases and J 4 bases, with 11 bases left between them. This CDR3 contains 14 residues. CDR1 is MDHEN and CDR2 is SYDVKM in the germline V gene.

The chain joins TRBV19 to TRBJ2-7, with 15 bases lining up with TRBD2. The trim removed 8 bases at V and 2 bases at J, leaving 10 bases unmatched. CDR3 length: 17 amino acids. CDR1 is LNHDA and CDR2 is SQIVND in the germline V gene (reference sequence). CDR3: CASAKGLAGGLAYEQYF. As DNA, the CDR3 is TGTGCCAGTGCTAAAGGACTAGCGGGAGGGCTCGCCTACGAGCAGTACTTC.

A note on this clone: The sample contains more than one DNA sequence encoding this CDR3. The chain couples TRBV12-3 or TRBV12-4 to TRBJ2-3; D possibly corresponds to TRBD1 (5 bases). The CDR3 contains 13 residues. With 3 bases removed from V and 6 bases from J, the gap between germline ends came to 10 bases. CDR3 amino acids: CASSLLGADTQYF. Here the CDR3 DNA reads TGTGCCAGCAGTTTGTTAGGGGCGGATACGCAGTATTTT.